Included here is one T cell receptor beta chain sequence, with context. The antigen is undetermined. This sample stems from a study of graft-versus-host responses after intestinal transplantation. The ends lost 5 bases at V and 8 bases at J; junction bases unmatched: 7. The germline V gene has CDR1 SGHVS and CDR2 FNYEAQ. This CDR3 contains 14 residues. Profiled with immunoSEQ multiplex PCR; TCRdb holds only in-frame clones, not every one. The repertoire holds about 130,000 clones, with 85% to 95% as singletons. The clonotype comes from a human donor who received an intestinal transplant. J is TRBJ2-3 and V is TRBV7-6; 10 bases agree with TRBD2. Sequences were derived from unstimulated CD4+ T cells sorted from spleen or lymph node cells, sampled before intestinal transplant. The DNA of the CDR3 is TGTGCCAGCAGCCTTAGCGGGGGGCGGGGTACGCAGTATTTT. It translates to CASSLSGGRGTQYF.